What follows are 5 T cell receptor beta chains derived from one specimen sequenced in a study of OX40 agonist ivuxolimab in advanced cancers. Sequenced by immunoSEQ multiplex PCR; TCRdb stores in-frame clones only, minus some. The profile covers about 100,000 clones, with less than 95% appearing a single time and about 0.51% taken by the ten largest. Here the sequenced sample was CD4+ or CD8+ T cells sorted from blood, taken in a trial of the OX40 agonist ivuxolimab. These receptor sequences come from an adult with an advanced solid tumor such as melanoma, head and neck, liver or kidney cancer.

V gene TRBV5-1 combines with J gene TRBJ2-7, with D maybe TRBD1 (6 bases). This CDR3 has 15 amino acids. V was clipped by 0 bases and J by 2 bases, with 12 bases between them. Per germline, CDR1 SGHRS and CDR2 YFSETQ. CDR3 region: CASSLDGRGTYEQYF. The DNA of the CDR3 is TGCGCCAGCAGCTTGGATGGCAGGGGAACCTACGAGCAGTACTTC.

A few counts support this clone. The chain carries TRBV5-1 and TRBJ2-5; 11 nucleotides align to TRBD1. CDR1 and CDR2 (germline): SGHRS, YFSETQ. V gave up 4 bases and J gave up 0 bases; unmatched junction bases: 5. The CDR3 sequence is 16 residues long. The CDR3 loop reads CASSGGTGGYQETQYF. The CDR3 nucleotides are TGCGCCAGCAGCGGCGGGACAGGGGGTTACCAAGAGACCCAGTACTTC.

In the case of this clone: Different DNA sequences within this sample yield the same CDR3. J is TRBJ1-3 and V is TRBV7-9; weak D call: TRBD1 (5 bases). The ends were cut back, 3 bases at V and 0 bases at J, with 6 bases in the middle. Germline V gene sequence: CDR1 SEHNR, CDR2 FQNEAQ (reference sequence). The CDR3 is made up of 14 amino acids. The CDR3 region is CASSLGGSGNTIYF. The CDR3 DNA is TGTGCCAGCAGCTTGGGGGGCTCTGGAAACACCATATATTTT.

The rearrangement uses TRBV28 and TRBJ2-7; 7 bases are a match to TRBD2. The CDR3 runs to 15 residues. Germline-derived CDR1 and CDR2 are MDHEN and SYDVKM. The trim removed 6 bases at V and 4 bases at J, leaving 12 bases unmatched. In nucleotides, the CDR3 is TGTGCCAGCAGCCAAAGCGGGACCCATCGTTACGAGCAGTACTTC. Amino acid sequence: CASSQSGTHRYEQYF.

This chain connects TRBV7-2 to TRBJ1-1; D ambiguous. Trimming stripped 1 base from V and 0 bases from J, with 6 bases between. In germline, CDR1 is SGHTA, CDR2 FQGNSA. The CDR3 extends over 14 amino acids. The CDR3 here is CASSLEFVNTEAFF. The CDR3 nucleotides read TGTGCCAGCAGCTTAGAATTTGTGAACACTGAAGCTTTCTTT.